Detailed here is one T cell receptor beta chain. Its target is unknown. Original processing methods: ImmunoSEQ output lacked quality scores and full-length reads, limiting matched filtering. The repertoire was sequenced with immunoSEQ multiplex PCR; TCRdb's copy has only in-frame clones and lacks some. That table gives V, J and clone size, and the DNA gave D and trimming. The table has around 1.6 million clones, approximately 98% seen once. Germline lookup yields CDR1 MNHNS and CDR2 SASEGT. Trimming pared 3 bases from V and 6 bases from J, leaving 13 bases between. CDR3 length: 14 amino acids. This sample stems from a study of shared clonotypes between healthy human individuals. About the research overall: Researchers assigned three CD4 naive, three CD4 memory, two CD8 naive and one CD8 memory plate to each donor.

Study-wide results and limits: The study generally estimated greater richness for naive than memory subsets.

This TCR came from a man aged 25 to 40 in good health. The material sequenced was naive CD4+ T cells sorted from blood. The subset: CD45RA+ positively selected. V gene TRBV6-1 combines with J gene TRBJ2-3; D may be TRBD1 (6 bases). In DNA, the CDR3 is TGTGCCAGCAGTGATCGAGGGGGTACGGATACGCAGTATTTT. It specifies CASSDRGGTDTQYF.